This T cell receptor beta chain was captured in a study of cytomegalovirus exposure and HLA in healthy donors (dated by TCRdb to about 2017). Describing the broader study: According to an earlier analysis of a few hundred of the donors, about 170 million T cells yielded 100 million or so unique TCR beta sequences and 276 Gb of sequence data. Roughly 300 gigabases of sequencing data and around 85 million unique TCR sequences made up an early release that covered around 640 HLA-typed donors. Of the 300 to 500 genotyped donors, more than 75% were placed in the genetic ancestry cluster associated with self-reported Caucasian donors. The study was designed to test whether signatures of past pathogen exposure could be identified by cataloging public T cell receptors. The T cell repertoires of about 700 subjects were profiled by immunosequencing and related to cytomegalovirus serostatus. Along with the roughly 610-subject first cohort, a separate validation cohort of over 90 different subjects was used. To predict cytomegalovirus infection status, the study brought together high-throughput TCR immunosequencing, statistical association of individual TCRs with disease status, and machine learning. To study patterns of TCR occurrence, a later analysis re-analyzed previously published TCR beta repertoires from 500 to 850 donors and added high-resolution HLA genotyping. The later analysis used no new phenotypic data to find candidate immune exposures, relying instead on TCR beta sequences and their occurrence across donors. An earlier analysis of 587 of the donors applied high-throughput TCR beta sequencing to assess whether each TCR beta V gene segment acted as functional or pseudogenic. Donor age, sex, ethnicity and CMV serostatus were compiled alongside the repertoire data. A later genetic analysis took genome-wide SNP genotypes for about 55% of the 666 donors and used that subset as a discovery cohort. All discovery cohort repertoires had been generated on a single sequencing platform. Both class I and class II loci were covered by HLA typing, at four-digit resolution. The number of typed donors differed by locus: about 629-630 for A, B, C, DRB1 and DQB1; some 540 for DQA1; roughly 600 for DPA1; and roughly 490 for DPB1. Because of strong linkage in the cohort, roughly five DR-DQ haplotypes were treated as single units for association and clustering. Across 398 genotyped donors of the cohort, an average of about 240,000 unique TCR beta nucleotide sequences per donor were sequenced, and around 20% of those sequences were non-productive. Findings and caveats that apply to the study as a whole: A later genetic analysis reported fewer N-insertions in productive TCRs among donors in an Asian-associated ancestry cluster than the approximately 670-donor mean. When HLA alleles, especially DR and DQ, strongly co-occurred, attributing TCR associations to individual alleles was difficult. Most TCR sequences were observed very rarely across donors, whereas some public TCRs were present in many individuals. Broadly in line with IMGT annotations, most TCR beta V segments showed up in productive rearrangements about 90% or about 30% of the time in an earlier analysis of a few hundred of the donors. A later analysis associated about 18,000 TCR beta sequences with specific HLA alleles at a false discovery rate of 0.05. In both the original and validation cohorts, the classifier was reported to diagnose cytomegalovirus status with high specificity and sensitivity. In this cohort, only TCR beta chains were sequenced, and detectable features were limited by the absence of alpha or paired-chain data. Correlated functional status among segregating V segments might be attributable to linkage disequilibrium, but an unknown experimental factor could not be ruled out. The 87-base-pair reads could not distinguish some IMGT-functional V segments, including TRBV6-2 and TRBV6-3, so those segments were excluded. HLA typing was unavailable for some donors at each locus, so association tests used only the typed subset. In a later analysis, the rate of TCR association differed among HLA loci, with DRB1 alleles having the most associated TCRs and HLA-C alleles having the fewest. According to a later analysis, parvovirus B19, influenza, CMV and Epstein-Barr virus appeared linked to several top co-occurrence clusters. Most CMV-associated TCR beta chains appeared to be HLA-restricted in a later analysis, and the HLA associations seemed to be driven largely by CMV exposure. Presence/absence analyses assumed roughly uniform sequencing depth across donors, an assumption that may not hold. The study gave a list of under 200 TCR beta chains associated with cytomegalovirus. A further reported finding was that TCR beta sequences accurately predicted the HLA-A and HLA-B alleles for most subjects in the first cohort. Because counts were too low, approximately 15 rarely observed V segments, including chromosome 9 orphons, were excluded from the earlier analysis of around 640 of the donors. V-gene and J-gene trimming of TCR beta chains was associated with a missense DCLRE1C variant in a later genetic analysis, and the association was replicated in an independent cohort. In vitro tests confirmed that a few of the cytomegalovirus-associated TCR beta chains recognize cytomegalovirus antigens. For the cohort, immune exposure information was limited to CMV serostatus. The sequencing pipeline was judged likely to have produced a cluster of highly shared sequence variants as a technical artifact. The authors suggested that the approach could potentially be extended to other disease states and immunological phenotypes. In a later analysis, HLA-associated TCR beta chains were found to be more clonally expanded and to have lower generation probabilities than equally common non-associated chains.

In total, 630 or so healthy bone marrow donors made up the cohort. All cohort members were sampled while nominally healthy, although unrecorded immune exposures were likely present. The donor was CMV seropositive and was included in the group of approximately 310 seropositive cohort members. Every donor gave a peripheral blood sample, and the peripheral blood mononuclear cells from that sample were used for TCR beta sequencing. Genomic DNA was extracted from the blood cell samples with the Qiagen DNeasy Blood Extraction Kit. Notes on this clone: Its antigen has not been determined. Base quality data are lacking; no much larger clone is found one base away.

The protocol used for the library was the immunoSEQ multiplex PCR assay. For the multiplex PCR, a mixture combining 60 forward primers for TCR Vbeta segments and 13 reverse primers for TCR Jbeta segments was used. A multiplex PCR assay on genomic DNA amplified the CDR3 region of rearranged TCR beta genes. The amplified TCR beta libraries were sequenced on the Illumina HiSeq System as 87-base-pair reads. The authors processed their data as follows. In a later analysis, tens of millions of unique TCR beta chains were counted across the 666 repertoires, and roughly 11 million of these chains were shared by at least two donors. A nearest-neighbor algorithm error-corrected the raw reads and collapsed the reads into unique sequences, merging closely related sequences to remove PCR and sequencing errors. To assign V, D and J gene segments, CDR3 sequences were aligned to IMGT reference sequences. For a sequence to be retained, a match of at least six nucleotides to both a V gene segment and a J gene segment was required. A rearrangement was called productive if the CDR3 had no stop codons and remained in frame with V and J, and every other rearrangement was called non-productive. CDR3 was defined according to IMGT convention as the region running from the second conserved V-encoded cysteine to the conserved J-encoded phenylalanine. The earlier analysis of about 590 of the donors excluded sequences that lacked an unambiguous match to a single V gene segment. In an earlier analysis of more than 500 of the donors, a V segment was called functional when productive rearrangements were above 56.7%, and segregating when the standard deviation between donors exceeded 5%. A statistical classification framework was built for diagnosing cytomegalovirus status from the catalog of TCR beta chain sequences. A later analysis assigned V and J genes by comparing TCR nucleotide sequences with IMGT/GENE-DB human TR gene sequences. Using the TCRdist pipeline, a later analysis assigned CDR3 sequences along with most-parsimonious VDJ recombination scenarios. In a later analysis, each TCR beta chain was defined by its CDR3 amino acid sequence together with its V-gene family, and reads without a unique V-gene family were excluded. To address suspected cross-contamination and a sequencing artifact, a later analysis removed roughly 640 highly shared, low-generation-probability nucleotide sequences. In a later analysis, a clonal expansion index for each public chain was calculated from normalized within-repertoire ranks of inferred template counts. In a later analysis, generation probabilities were computed using a VDJ recombination model fitted to out-of-frame rearrangements, and the results were checked against IGoR. Hypergeometric tests were used in a later analysis to score TCR-TCR, TCR-HLA and TCR-CMV co-occurrence, with a repertoire-size bias correction applied to the TCR pairs. False discovery rates were estimated in a later analysis by permuting HLA or CMV assignments 20 times. A later analysis grouped co-occurring TCRs with DBSCAN, adding TCRdist sequence similarity when clustering within HLA-allele-positive subsets. Repertoires with fewer than 30,000 or more than 120,000 public chains, plus five repertoires with anomalous nucleotide sharing, were excluded from co-occurrence clustering. In its TCRdb copy, this immuneACCESS table keeps in-frame sequences only and misses some clones. Where compared with another copy, unresolved V genes explain less than half of these, and the others have no known cause. D and trimming come from the DNA, and the V and J calls and clone size come from that table. Here the sample has more than 80,000 clones; around 81% occur a single time. Roughly 3.8% of the sample goes to the ten largest clones.

The CDR3 runs 15 amino acids, cysteine and phenylalanine included. Here the CDR3 DNA is all that survives: 45 bases in frame from base 1. Trimming leaves V shorter by 5 bases and J shorter by 4 bases, with the junction holding 7 bases beyond the gene matches. From the germline V gene, CDR1 is SGHVS and CDR2 is FNYEAQ. The receptor chain draws on TRBV7-6 and TRBJ2-2, with 7 junctional bases fitting TRBD1. Sequencing was performed on PBMCs. The source of this sequence is a female donor in good health and CMV-seropositive. The CDR3 in this case is CASSPPGQSTGELFF. The nucleotide sequence is TGTGCCAGCAGCCCTCCGGGACAGTCCACCGGGGAGCTGTTTTTT.